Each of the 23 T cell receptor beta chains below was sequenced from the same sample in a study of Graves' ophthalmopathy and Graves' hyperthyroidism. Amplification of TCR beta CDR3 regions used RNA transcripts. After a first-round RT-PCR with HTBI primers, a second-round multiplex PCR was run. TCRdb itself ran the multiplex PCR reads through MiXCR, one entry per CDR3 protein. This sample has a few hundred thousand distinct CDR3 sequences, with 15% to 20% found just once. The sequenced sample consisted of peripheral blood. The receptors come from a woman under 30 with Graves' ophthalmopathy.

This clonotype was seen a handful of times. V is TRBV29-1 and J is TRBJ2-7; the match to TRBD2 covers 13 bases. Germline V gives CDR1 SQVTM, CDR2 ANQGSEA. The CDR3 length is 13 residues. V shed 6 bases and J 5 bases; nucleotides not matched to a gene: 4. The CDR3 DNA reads TGCAGCGTCCGACTAGCGGGAGGCCACGAGCAGTACTTC. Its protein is CSVRLAGGHEQYF.

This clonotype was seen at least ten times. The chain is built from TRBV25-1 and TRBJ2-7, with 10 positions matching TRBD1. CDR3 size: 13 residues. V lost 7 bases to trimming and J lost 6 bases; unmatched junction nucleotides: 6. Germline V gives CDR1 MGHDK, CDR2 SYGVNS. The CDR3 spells CASIGDRGTEQYF. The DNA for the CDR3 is TGTGCCAGCATAGGGGACAGGGGAACCGAGCAGTACTTC.

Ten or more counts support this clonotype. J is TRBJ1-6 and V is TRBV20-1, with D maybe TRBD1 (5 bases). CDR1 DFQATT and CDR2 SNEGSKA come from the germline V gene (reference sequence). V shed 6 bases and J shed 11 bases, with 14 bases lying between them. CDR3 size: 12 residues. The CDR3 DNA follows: TGCAGTGCCAATCAGGGAGATCCACCCCTCCACTTT. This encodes CSANQGDPPLHF.

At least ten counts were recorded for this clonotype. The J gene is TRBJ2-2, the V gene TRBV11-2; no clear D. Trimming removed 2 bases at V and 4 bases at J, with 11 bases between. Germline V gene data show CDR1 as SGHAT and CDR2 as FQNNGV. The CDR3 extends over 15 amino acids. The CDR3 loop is CASSLLARTTGELFF. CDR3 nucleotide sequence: TGTGCCAGCAGCTTACTTGCCCGGACCACCGGGGAGCTGTTTTTT.

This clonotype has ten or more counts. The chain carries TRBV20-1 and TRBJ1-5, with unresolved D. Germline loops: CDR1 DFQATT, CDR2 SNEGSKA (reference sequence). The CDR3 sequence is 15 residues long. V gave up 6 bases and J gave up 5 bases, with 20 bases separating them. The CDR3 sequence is CSAGVIVTGYQPQHF. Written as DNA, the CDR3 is TGCAGTGCCGGAGTAATTGTGACGGGCTATCAGCCCCAGCATTTT.

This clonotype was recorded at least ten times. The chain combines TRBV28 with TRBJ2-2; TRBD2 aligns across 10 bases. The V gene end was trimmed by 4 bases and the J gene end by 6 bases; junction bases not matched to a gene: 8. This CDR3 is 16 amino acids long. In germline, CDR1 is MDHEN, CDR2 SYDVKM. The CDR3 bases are TGTGCCAGCAGTTCTAGCGGGGGCCTCAGGGCCGGGGAGCTGTTTTTT. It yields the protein CASSSSGGLRAGELFF. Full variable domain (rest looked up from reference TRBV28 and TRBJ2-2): DVKVTQSSRYLVKRTGEKVFLECVQDMDHENMFWYRQDPGLGLRLIYFSYDVKMKEKGDIPEGYSVSREKKERFSLILESASTNQTSMYLCASSSSGGLRAGELFFGEGSRLTVL.

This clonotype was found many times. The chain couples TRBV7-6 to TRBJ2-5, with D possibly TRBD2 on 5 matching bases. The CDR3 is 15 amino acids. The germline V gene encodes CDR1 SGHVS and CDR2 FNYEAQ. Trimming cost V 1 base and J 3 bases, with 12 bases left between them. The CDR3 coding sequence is TGTGCCAGCAGCTTAGAAGCGGTCGCCGAAGAGACCCAGTACTTC. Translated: CASSLEAVAEETQYF.

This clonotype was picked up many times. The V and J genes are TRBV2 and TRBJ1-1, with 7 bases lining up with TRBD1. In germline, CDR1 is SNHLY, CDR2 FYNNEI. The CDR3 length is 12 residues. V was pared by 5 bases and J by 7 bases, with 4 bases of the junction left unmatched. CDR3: CASSSDRSEAFF. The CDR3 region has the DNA TGTGCCAGCAGTTCGGACAGGAGTGAAGCTTTCTTT.

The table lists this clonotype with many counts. The CDR3 nucleotides read TGTGCCAGCAGTTTATGGGAGGGGAAGAACACTGAAGCTTTCTTT. Its translation: CASSLWEGKNTEAFF. This chain joins TRBV27 and TRBJ1-1, with D maybe TRBD1 (5 bases). Germline V CDR1 and CDR2: MNHEY, SMNVEV (reference sequence). V was cut by 1 base and J by 1 base, with 10 bases left in between. The CDR3 has 15 residues.

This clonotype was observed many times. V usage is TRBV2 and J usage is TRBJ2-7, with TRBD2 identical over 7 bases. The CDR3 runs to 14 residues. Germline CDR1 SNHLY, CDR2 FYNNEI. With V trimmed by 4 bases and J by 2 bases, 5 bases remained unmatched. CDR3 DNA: TGTGCCAGCAGTGGTTGGACTAGACCCTACGAGCAGTACTTC. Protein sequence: CASSGWTRPYEQYF.

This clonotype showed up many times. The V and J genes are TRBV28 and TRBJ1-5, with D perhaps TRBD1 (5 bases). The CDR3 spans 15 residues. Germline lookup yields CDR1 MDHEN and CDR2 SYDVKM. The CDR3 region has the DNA TGTGCGACGCTCCTAGGAGGGGTTGGTAATCAGCCCCAGCATTTT. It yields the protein CATLLGGVGNQPQHF.

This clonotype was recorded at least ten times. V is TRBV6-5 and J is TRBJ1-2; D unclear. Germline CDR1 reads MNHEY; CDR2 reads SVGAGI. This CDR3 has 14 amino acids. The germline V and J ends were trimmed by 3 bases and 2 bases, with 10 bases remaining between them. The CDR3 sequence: CASSYGQANYGYTF. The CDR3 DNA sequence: TGTGCCAGCAGTTATGGGCAGGCCAACTATGGCTACACCTTC.

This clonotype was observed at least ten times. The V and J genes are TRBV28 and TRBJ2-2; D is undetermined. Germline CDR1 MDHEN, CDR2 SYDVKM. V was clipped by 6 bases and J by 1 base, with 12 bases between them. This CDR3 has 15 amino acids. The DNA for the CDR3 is TGTGCCAGCAGAACGATTGACGGGAACACCGGGGAGCTGTTTTTT. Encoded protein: CASRTIDGNTGELFF.

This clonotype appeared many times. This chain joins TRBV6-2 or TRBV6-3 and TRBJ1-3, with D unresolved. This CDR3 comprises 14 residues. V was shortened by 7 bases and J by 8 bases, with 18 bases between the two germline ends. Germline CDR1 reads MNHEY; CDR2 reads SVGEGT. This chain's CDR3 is CASKKEPTMDTIYF. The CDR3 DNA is TGTGCCAGCAAAAAAGAGCCCACGATGGACACCATATATTTT.

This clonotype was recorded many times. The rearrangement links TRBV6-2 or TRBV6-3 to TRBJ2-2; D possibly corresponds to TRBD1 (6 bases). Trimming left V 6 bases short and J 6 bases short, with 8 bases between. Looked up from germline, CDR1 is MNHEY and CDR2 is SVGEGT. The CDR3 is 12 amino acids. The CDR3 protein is CASRKGAGELFF. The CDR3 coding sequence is TGTGCCAGCAGGAAGGGGGCCGGGGAGCTGTTTTTT.

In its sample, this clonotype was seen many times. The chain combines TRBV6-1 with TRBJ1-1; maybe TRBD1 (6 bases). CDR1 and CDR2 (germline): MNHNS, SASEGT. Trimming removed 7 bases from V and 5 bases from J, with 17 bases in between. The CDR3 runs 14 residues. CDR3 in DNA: TGTGCCAGCACCTGGACAGCCCGTGGGACTGAAGCTTTCTTT. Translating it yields CASTWTARGTEAFF.

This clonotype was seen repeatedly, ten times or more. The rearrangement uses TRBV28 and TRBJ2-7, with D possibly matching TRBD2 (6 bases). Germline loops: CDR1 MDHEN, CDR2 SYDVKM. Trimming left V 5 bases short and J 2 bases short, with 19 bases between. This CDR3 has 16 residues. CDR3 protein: CASSARAVAETYEQYF. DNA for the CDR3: TGTGCCAGCAGTGCACGGGCGGTAGCGGAGACCTACGAGCAGTACTTC. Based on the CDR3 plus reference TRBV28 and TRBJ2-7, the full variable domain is DVKVTQSSRYLVKRTGEKVFLECVQDMDHENMFWYRQDPGLGLRLIYFSYDVKMKEKGDIPEGYSVSREKKERFSLILESASTNQTSMYLCASSARAVAETYEQYFGPGTRLTVT.

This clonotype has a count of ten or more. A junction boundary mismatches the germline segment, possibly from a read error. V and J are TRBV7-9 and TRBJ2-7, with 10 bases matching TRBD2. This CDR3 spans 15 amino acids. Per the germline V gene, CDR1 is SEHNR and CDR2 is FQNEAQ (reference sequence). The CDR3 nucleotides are TGTGCCAGCAGCTTACTAGCGGGAGTCACCTACGAGCAGCACTTC. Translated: CASSLLAGVTYEQHF.

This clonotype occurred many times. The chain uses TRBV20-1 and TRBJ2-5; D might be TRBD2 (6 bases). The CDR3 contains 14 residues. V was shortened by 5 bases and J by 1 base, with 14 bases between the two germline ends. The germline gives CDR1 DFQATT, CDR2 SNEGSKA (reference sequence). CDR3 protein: CSALKWDSQETQYF. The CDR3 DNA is TGCAGTGCTCTTAAGTGGGACTCCCAAGAGACCCAGTACTTC.

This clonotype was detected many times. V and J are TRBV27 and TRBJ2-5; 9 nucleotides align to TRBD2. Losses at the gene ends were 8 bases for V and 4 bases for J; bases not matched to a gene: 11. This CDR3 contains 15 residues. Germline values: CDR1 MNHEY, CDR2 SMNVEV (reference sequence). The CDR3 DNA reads TGTGCCAGCCGGGGCGGGAGGGCCGTTGGAGAGACCCAGTACTTC. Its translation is CASRGGRAVGETQYF.

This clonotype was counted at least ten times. The CDR3 here is CSAPRTGSSYEQYF. CDR3 coding DNA: TGCAGTGCTCCACGGACGGGGAGCTCCTACGAGCAGTACTTC. This rearrangement joins TRBV20-1 to TRBJ2-7; D is perhaps TRBD2 (5 bases). The CDR3 has 14 amino acids. The V end lost 5 bases, the J end lost 0 bases, and 14 bases lay between the germline ends. Germline assignment: CDR1 DFQATT and CDR2 SNEGSKA (reference sequence).

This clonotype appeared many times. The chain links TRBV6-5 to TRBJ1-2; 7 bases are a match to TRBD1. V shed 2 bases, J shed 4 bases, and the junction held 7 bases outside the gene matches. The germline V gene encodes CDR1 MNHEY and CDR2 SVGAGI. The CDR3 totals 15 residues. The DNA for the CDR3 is TGTGCCAGCAGTTACGACAGGGAGTTTGGCTATGGCTACACCTTC. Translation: CASSYDREFGYGYTF.

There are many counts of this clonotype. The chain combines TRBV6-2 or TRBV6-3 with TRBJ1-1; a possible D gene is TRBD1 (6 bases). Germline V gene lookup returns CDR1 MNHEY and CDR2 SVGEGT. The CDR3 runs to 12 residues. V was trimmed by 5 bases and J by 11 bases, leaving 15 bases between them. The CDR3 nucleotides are TGTGCCAGCAGTCCCCGGGGGGGCGACGCTTTCTTT. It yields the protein CASSPRGGDAFF.